The rows below give T cell receptor beta chains drawn from one sample of a study of shared clonotypes between healthy human individuals. Clones were sequenced by immunoSEQ multiplex PCR, and TCRdb holds only the in-frame ones, with some missing. Of about 1 million clones listed, around 82% were seen once; the top ten hold approximately 0.5%. The sample taken for sequencing was memory CD4+ T cells from PBMCs. These receptors were obtained from a man between 18 and 29 years old in good health. Some clones in this sample may be carry-over from other donors' samples. The CDR3 runs from the conserved cysteine through the conserved F or W. The order of the fields is D gene, clone size, V gene, J gene, CDR3 DNA, CDR3 protein. The D gene is left open where the match is weak. Size is stated for part of the rows, as once, few or many counts, or as a class when the clone is expanded.

TRBD1,NA,TRBV7-6,TRBJ2-7,TGTGCCAGCAGCTTAGTCCGGGACAGGGAGACCTACGAGCAGTACTTC,CASSLVRDRETYEQYF
TRBD2,NA,TRBV5-1,TRBJ2-3,TGCGCCAGCGAATCGGGAGGGCCTGCAGATACGCAGTATTTT,CASESGGPADTQYF
TRBD2,once,TRBV28,TRBJ2-7,TGTGCCAGCAGTTTACTAGCGGGAGTGGACGAGCAGTACTTC,CASSLLAGVDEQYF
TRBD2,NA,TRBV27,TRBJ2-7,TGTGCCAGCAGTCCCTTAGCGGGAGGGAGGGCCTACGAGCAGTACTTC,CASSPLAGGRAYEQYF
NA,NA,TRBV7-9,TRBJ2-7,TGTGCCAGCACCGAGACCCGAGGGAACCCCAGTTACGAGCAGTACTTC,CASTETRGNPSYEQYF
TRBD2,NA,TRBV29-1,TRBJ2-1,TGCAGCGTTGGCGGGGAGGGAGGGCGGAACAATGAGCAGTTCTTC,CSVGGEGGRNNEQFF
NA,NA,TRBV7-9,TRBJ2-3,TGTGCCAGCAGCTTGTCCGACAGCACAGATACGCAGTATTTT,CASSLSDSTDTQYF
NA,NA,TRBV5-4,TRBJ2-2,TGTGCCAGCAGCTTGGGGGGGACTCCCAACCCCGGGGAGCTGTTTTTT,CASSLGGTPNPGELFF
NA,NA,TRBV7-9,TRBJ1-2,TGTGCCAGCAGCTTAGCGGGCGGTCAGAGCAGCTATGGCTACACCTTC,CASSLAGGQSSYGYTF
NA,NA,TRBV6-1,TRBJ1-1,TGTGCCAGCAGTGAAATAAGTGTGGGGGTAACTGAAGCTTTCTTT,CASSEISVGVTEAFF
NA,NA,TRBV4-1,TRBJ2-7,TGCGCCAGCAGCCCAGGGGACCAGCCCTACGAGCAGTACTTC,CASSPGDQPYEQYF
NA,NA,TRBV5-4,TRBJ2-3,TGTGCCAGCAGCCCCAAGACAGGGAGGAGCACAGATACGCAGTATTTT,CASSPKTGRSTDTQYF
NA,NA,TRBV2,TRBJ2-7,TGTGCCAGCAGTGGTTTGCGATTTGGAGAGCAGTACTTC,CASSGLRFGEQYF
NA,NA,TRBV7-3,TRBJ2-2,TGTGCCAGCAGCTCCTCCGGAGACACCGGGGAGCTGTTTTTT,CASSSSGDTGELFF
NA,NA,TRBV15,TRBJ2-7,TGTGCCACCAGCAGAGATTCGGCCGAGCAGTACTTC,CATSRDSAEQYF
NA,NA,TRBV5-6,TRBJ2-3,TGTGCCAGCAGCTTGGGGTCCCCACACACAGATACGCAGTATTTT,CASSLGSPHTDTQYF
NA,many,TRBV5-1,TRBJ1-2,TGCGCCAGCAGCTTCGGGGCCTCCTATGGCTACACCTTC,CASSFGASYGYTF
TRBD1,NA,TRBV5-1,TRBJ1-5,TGCGCCAGCAGCTTCCAGGGGGACCAGCCCCAGCATTTT,CASSFQGDQPQHF
NA,NA,TRBV6-1,TRBJ2-7,TGTGCCAGCAGTGAGGAAGCAATCCCCAAGCAGTACTTC,CASSEEAIPKQYF
NA,once,TRBV20-1,TRBJ2-5,TGCAGTTCCTATCACTATGAGACCCAGTACTTC,CSSYHYETQYF
NA,NA,TRBV7-3,TRBJ2-1,TGTGCCAGCAGCTTAATTGCTGACTCCTACAATGAGCAGTTCTTC,CASSLIADSYNEQFF
TRBD1,once,TRBV19,TRBJ2-2,TGTGCCAGTAGTGAACAGGGGGCGCAGGGCACCGGGGAGCTGTTTTTT,CASSEQGAQGTGELFF
NA,NA,TRBV29-1,TRBJ1-1,TGCAGCGTTGGCACCCCGCGAGGGACACGGAGTGCTGAAGCTTTCTTT,CSVGTPRGTRSAEAFF
NA,NA,TRBV7-2,TRBJ1-2,TGTGCCAGCAGCTTATTAGGGGGAAGCGGCTATGGCTACACCTTC,CASSLLGGSGYGYTF